The 20 T cell receptor beta chains presented below share a single source sample, sequenced in a study of CD8+ T cells in alopecia areata. It was cDNA, reverse transcribed from extracted RNA, that served as the sequencing template. Libraries were prepared by immunoSEQ multiplex PCR; TCRdb keeps only in-frame clonotypes and omits some of them. This table holds over 250,000 clones, 60% found once. Noted treatment: oral pan-JAK inhibitor, 5-10 mg twice daily. The sequenced sample was CD4+ T cells sorted from blood, obtained at approximately week 52, from a patient treated with tofacitinib. Source of these receptors: a human donor with alopecia areata.

This clone was found a few times. The chain is built from TRBV15 and TRBJ2-6; possible D gene TRBD2, 6 bases. CDR1 is LNHNV, CDR2 YYDKDF, per germline (reference sequence). Trimming removed 6 bases from V and 0 bases from J, with 15 bases in between. This CDR3 has 17 amino acids. The CDR3 nucleotides are TGTGCCACCAGGACATCGGGGGATCCCTCTGGGGCCAACGTCCTGACTTTC. Its translation: CATRTSGDPSGANVLTF.

J is TRBJ2-1 and V is TRBV18, with 9 positions matching TRBD2. The J segment lost 8 bases and the V segment lost 2 bases, leaving 7 bases of the junction unmatched. The CDR3 is made up of 15 amino acids. The V gene's germline CDR1 is KGHSH and CDR2 LQKENI. Here the CDR3 reads CASSPGTSLRHEQFF. The CDR3 bases are TGTGCCAGCTCACCAGGGACTAGCCTGAGGCATGAGCAGTTCTTC.

This clone was found a few times. The same CDR3 arises from other DNA sequences in this sample as well. The chain employs TRBV29-1 and TRBJ2-5, with a weak D call TRBD1 (5 bases). The CDR3 is 12 amino acids. V gave up 4 bases and J gave up 5 bases, with 11 bases separating them. Germline V gene lookup returns CDR1 SQVTM and CDR2 ANQGSEA. The CDR3 sequence is CSVVTGSETQYF. CDR3 bases: TGCAGCGTTGTAACAGGTTCTGAGACCCAGTACTTC.

V usage is TRBV5-6 and J usage is TRBJ1-2; 10 nucleotides line up with TRBD1. Unmatched junction bases numbered 10, after V lost 2 bases and J lost 3 bases. The CDR3 spans 17 residues. CDR1 is SGHDT, CDR2 YYEEEE, per germline. The CDR3: CASSLISGTGAHYGYTF. In DNA form, the CDR3 reads TGTGCCAGCAGCTTAATTTCCGGGACAGGGGCCCACTATGGCTACACCTTC.

The CDR3: CAWSTQGQRTYEQYF. Here the CDR3 DNA reads TGTGCCTGGAGTACCCAGGGACAGCGGACCTACGAGCAGTACTTC. The chain employs TRBV30 and TRBJ2-7, with 7 bases identical to TRBD1. This CDR3 region has 15 residues. CDR1 GTSNPN and CDR2 SVGIG come from the germline V gene (reference sequence). J gave up 2 bases and V 2 bases, and 9 bases lay outside the gene matches.

This clone occurred a few times. V usage is TRBV6-6 and J usage is TRBJ1-1, with a possible D match to TRBD1 (6 bases). The V and J ends lost 5 bases and 4 bases respectively, with 11 bases between them. The germline V gene has CDR1 MNHNY and CDR2 SVGAGI (reference sequence). The CDR3 runs to 13 residues. Written as DNA, the CDR3 is TGTGCCAGCAGTATACAGGGTGGCACTGAAGCTTTCTTT. It specifies CASSIQGGTEAFF.

The chain uses TRBV27 and TRBJ2-3, with TRBD2 matching 9 bases. Trimming took 2 bases from V and 3 from J; bases not matched to a gene: 9. Germline assignment: CDR1 MNHEY and CDR2 SMNVEV (reference sequence). The CDR3 sequence is 17 residues long. The CDR3 region is CASSLQSAGGWTDTQYF. DNA for the CDR3: TGTGCCAGCAGTTTACAGAGCGCGGGGGGGTGGACAGATACGCAGTATTTT.

This clone was seen a handful of times. This chain connects TRBV4-2 to TRBJ2-2, with D unresolved. Germline V gives CDR1 LGHNA, CDR2 YNFKEQ. This CDR3 is 14 amino acids long. Trimming cost V 3 bases and J 7 bases, with 12 bases left between them. The CDR3 region has the DNA TGTGCCAGCAGCCATACTCTAGTAATCGGGGAGCTGTTTTTT. Translation gives CASSHTLVIGELFF.

The chain is built from TRBV4-2 and TRBJ2-1; 13 bases line up with TRBD2. The CDR3 runs 18 residues. Germline V gives CDR1 LGHNA, CDR2 YNFKEQ. With 3 bases clipped from V and 7 bases from J, the junction kept 12 bases outside the gene matches. The CDR3 loop reads CASSQTPGLAGSRNEQFF. In nucleotides, the CDR3 is TGTGCCAGCAGCCAGACCCCGGGACTAGCGGGGTCAAGGAATGAGCAGTTCTTC.

As to this clone: Other DNA sequences in the same sample also yield this CDR3. The V call is TRBV30, the J call TRBJ2-7, with a weak D call TRBD2 (6 bases). The CDR3 has 12 residues. Germline assignment: CDR1 GTSNPN and CDR2 SVGIG (reference sequence). V lost 4 bases and J 0 bases, leaving 7 bases between the germline ends. CDR3: CAWTGSSYEQYF. CDR3 in DNA: TGTGCCTGGACCGGGAGCTCCTACGAGCAGTACTTC.

The chain couples TRBV5-4 to TRBJ2-7, with a weak D call TRBD2 (6 bases). CDR3 length equals 14 residues. The germline V and J ends were trimmed by 1 base and 5 bases, with 13 bases remaining between them. Germline V lookup: CDR1 SGHNT, CDR2 YYREEE (reference sequence). CDR3 bases: TGTGCCAGCAGCTTGTATGGAGGGGCTGACGAGCAGTACTTC. This gives the protein CASSLYGGADEQYF.

A note on this clone: This specimen includes other DNA sequences encoding the same CDR3. V and J are TRBV5-1 and TRBJ1-6; 8 bases fit TRBD1. Germline-derived CDR1 and CDR2 are SGHRS and YFSETQ. This CDR3 comprises 14 residues. With V trimmed by 2 bases and J by 7 bases, 2 bases remained unmatched. The chain's CDR3 is CASSLQGDNSPLHF. The CDR3 DNA sequence: TGCGCCAGCAGCTTACAGGGGGACAATTCACCCCTCCACTTT.

There are a few counts of this clone. The chain is built from TRBV4-1 and TRBJ1-1; D is undetermined. The V end lost 0 bases, the J end lost 9 bases, and 8 bases lay between the germline ends. Per the germline V gene, CDR1 is MGHRA and CDR2 is YSYEKL. The CDR3 spans 12 residues. DNA of the CDR3: TGCGCCAGCAGCCAAGATGGCCGGAAAGCTTTCTTT. Protein: CASSQDGRKAFF.

This clone was found a few times. The CDR3 sequence is CSVDITGEGYTF. The DNA of the CDR3 is TGCAGCGTTGACATAACAGGGGAAGGCTACACCTTC. V and J are TRBV29-1 and TRBJ1-2; 7 bases agree with TRBD1. The germline V gene encodes CDR1 SQVTM and CDR2 ANQGSEA. Trimming at V came to 3 bases and at J to 8 bases, leaving 6 bases not matched to a gene. The CDR3 has 12 residues.

In nucleotides, the CDR3 is TGTGCCAGCAGGCTACAAAGGGGCACTGAAGCTTTCTTT. Translated, it gives CASRLQRGTEAFF. The chain is built from TRBV27 and TRBJ1-1; perhaps TRBD1 as D (5 bases). The CDR3 is made up of 13 amino acids. V shed 6 bases and J shed 4 bases, with 12 bases lying between them. Germline loops: CDR1 MNHEY, CDR2 SMNVEV (reference sequence).

The chain combines TRBV6-5 with TRBJ2-7; the match to TRBD1 covers 9 bases. V gave up 8 bases and J gave up 3 bases; unmatched junction bases: 8. CDR3 length: 14 residues. The V gene's germline CDR1 is MNHEY and CDR2 SVGAGI. Written as DNA, the CDR3 is TGTGCCAGCCGCCGGGACAGGGTCGTCTACGAGCAGTACTTC. This codes for CASRRDRVVYEQYF.

V and J are TRBV9 and TRBJ2-1; TRBD1 might be the D (6 bases). CDR1 SGDLS and CDR2 YYNGEE come from the germline V gene. The CDR3 runs to 16 residues. V shed 2 bases and J shed 2 bases, with 14 bases lying between them. The CDR3 loop reads CASSVEPGTTYNEQFF. CDR3 sequence (DNA): TGTGCCAGCAGCGTCGAACCCGGGACAACCTACAATGAGCAGTTCTTC.

The chain has TRBV9 and TRBJ1-2; D not resolved. Germline V CDR1 and CDR2: SGDLS, YYNGEE. The CDR3 has 13 residues. Trimming pared 0 bases from V and 8 bases from J, leaving 11 bases between. CDR3 coding DNA: TGTGCCAGCAGCGTAGGTCAACCCTGGGGCTACACCTTC. Translated: CASSVGQPWGYTF.

This clone was seen more than once but under ten times. The chain joins TRBV30 to TRBJ2-7; the D is unclear. The CDR3 loop spans 11 amino acids. Trimming shortened V by 5 bases and J by 5 bases, and 10 bases separated the two germline ends. CDR1 GTSNPN and CDR2 SVGIG come from the germline V gene (reference sequence). The CDR3 loop reads CAWQTGHEQYF. The DNA of the CDR3 is TGTGCCTGGCAAACCGGCCACGAGCAGTACTTC.

The chain carries TRBV4-3 and TRBJ1-6; 8 bases agree with TRBD1. V shed 1 base and J 7 bases; nucleotides not matched to a gene: 3. This CDR3 has 15 residues. CDR1 and CDR2 from the germline V gene are LGHNA and YSLEER. CDR3 in DNA: TGCGCCAGCAGCCAAGCCCCAGGGGGCAATTCACCCCTCCACTTT. Translation: CASSQAPGGNSPLHF.